This record looks at one TCR beta chain sequence and its context. V lost 4 bases and J lost 3; bases outside the gene matches: 15. This CDR3 is 19 amino acids long. CDR1 is SGDLS, CDR2 YYNGEE, per germline. This record comes from a study of blood T cell repertoires in COVID-19. TCRdb's table, derived via immunoSEQ multiplex PCR, lists solely in-frame clones and lacks some. This table has roughly 270,000 clones, approximately 85% appearing once. The receptor was isolated from a man aged 45-65 years with active or convalescent COVID-19. This sequence joins TRBV9 and TRBJ2-7; 14 bases line up with TRBD2. The sample comprised peripheral blood. The CDR3 is CASSPRTGTSGSRDYEQYF. The CDR3 coding sequence is TGTGCCAGCAGCCCTCGCACCGGGACTAGCGGGAGTAGGGACTACGAGCAGTACTTC.